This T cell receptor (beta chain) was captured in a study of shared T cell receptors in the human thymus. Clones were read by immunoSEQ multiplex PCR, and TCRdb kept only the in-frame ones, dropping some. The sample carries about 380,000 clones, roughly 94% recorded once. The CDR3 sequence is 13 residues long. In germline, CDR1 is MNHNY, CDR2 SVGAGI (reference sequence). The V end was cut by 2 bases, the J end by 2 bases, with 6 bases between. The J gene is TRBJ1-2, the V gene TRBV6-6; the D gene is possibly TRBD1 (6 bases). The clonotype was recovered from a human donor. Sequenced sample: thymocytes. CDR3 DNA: TGTGCCAGCAGTTACGGACAGAACTATGGCTACACCTTC. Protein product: CASSYGQNYGYTF.